One T cell receptor beta chain is described in this entry. Profiled with immunoSEQ multiplex PCR; TCRdb holds only in-frame clones, not every one. The sample shows approximately 580,000 clones, more than 75% of them seen only once. These data come from a study of shared T cell receptors in the human thymus. Germline lookup yields CDR1 LGHNA and CDR2 YSLEER. Unmatched junction bases numbered 14, after V lost 1 base and J lost 0 bases. The CDR3 loop spans 20 amino acids. A further study also used this sample, focusing on human thymus T cells. That source adds: Thymic material originated from resections removed in the course of corrective heart surgery.

The specimen sequenced was thymocytes. The TCR comes from a boy under two years old with a congenital heart defect. The V gene is TRBV4-3, the J gene TRBJ2-2; 7 nucleotides line up with TRBD1. The CDR3 here is CASSQGLEDRSGANTGELFF. The CDR3 DNA follows: TGCGCCAGCAGCCAAGGGCTGGAGGACAGGTCTGGCGCGAACACCGGGGAGCTGTTTTTT.